The TCR beta chain described here comes from a study of beta chain features in type 1 diabetes (dated by TCRdb to the late 2010s). Context from the whole study: Mean age, gender distribution, total cell number and subset yield did not differ between patients and healthy donors. A total of roughly 100 million sorted cells were examined across all samples, and a strong correlation was observed between cell number per subset and RNA yield. In the study, TCRB repertoires of sorted circulating CD4+ T cell subsets from recently diagnosed type 1 diabetes patients were compared with those of matched healthy donors. Whereas all 30 or so donors provided naive and central memory subsets, regulatory and stem cell-like memory subsets were isolated from just 8 patients and about eight healthy donors.

Cut back by 2 bases and 7 bases, the V and J ends lie 8 bases apart. The CDR3, cysteine through phenylalanine, is 12 amino acids long. CDR3 DNA only is kept here, 36 bases in frame from base 1. According to the germline V gene, CDR1 reads SGHAT and CDR2 reads FQNNGV. From each donor, a single peripheral blood sample of about 120 mL on average was drawn into heparinised tubes. A BD FACSAria II and a panel including CD45RO, CCR7, CD25, CD127, CD95 and CD27 were used to sort naive, central memory, regulatory and stem cell-like memory CD4+ T cells. All sorted populations exceeded 95% purity. PBMCs were separated immediately by Lymphoprep density gradient centrifugation and were stained directly, without being cultured. To minimize batch effects, samples were stained and sorted in pairs, one healthy donor with one patient per experiment. This clone was counted a few times. Its antigen is still unknown. There are no base qualities to consult, and no much larger clone falls within one base.

The High Capacity cDNA Reverse Transcription Kit was used to reverse transcribe all of the isolated RNA, meaning that expressed TCRB transcripts were what got sequenced. Deep immunoSEQ sequencing was applied to naive, central memory and regulatory T cell samples, giving an average of about 3.57 million total reads per sample. Sorted cells were lysed in RLT buffer, and RNA was extracted using DNase-treated RNeasy Micro or Mini kits according to cell number. Each cell subset was processed on its own to prevent cross-contamination, while patient and healthy donor samples were processed together. The immunoSEQ multiplex PCR was used to amplify TCRB sequences from cDNA, generating 87-bp fragments that spanned the CDR3 region. Amplicons were sequenced on the Illumina HiSeq platform. In the source study's methods: Synthetic template baselines were used to correct PCR bias computationally, reads within Hamming distance 2 were collapsed together, and singletons that could not be merged were discarded. Reads were aligned against IMGT to assign V, D and J genes, CDR3 length and insertions or deletions at six rearrangement sites. Clonotype counts were normalized to sorted cell number within each subset before computing true diversity and Gini coefficients with the tcR R package. Repertoire sharing was quantified using the overlap coefficient calculated on TCRB nucleotide sequences. As a proxy for the pre-selection repertoire, out-of-frame TCRB sequences from naive cells were analyzed. In TCRdb, the immuneACCESS table is reduced to in-frame sequences with V and J assigned. These tables do not hold every clone; where another copy was compared, an unresolved V gene accounts for under half, and the others remain unexplained. That table furnishes V, J and clone size, whereas the DNA furnished D and trimming. The sample table shows about 470,000 clones, and approximately 31% are seen once. The top ten clonotypes cover 0.05% to 0.065% of the sample.

Study-level results and caveats: Patients with type 1 diabetes made fewer insertions and deleted more nucleotides at VDJ recombination sites, implying thymic rearrangement abnormalities. Because small numbers of individuals were included in the HLA sub-analyses, any influence of HLA type on TCRB rearrangement was left unresolved. Naive, central memory and regulatory TCRB repertoires appeared more similar among patients than among healthy donors. PCR might favor shorter templates, but patient and control samples were amplified and corrected together, so any skew would affect both groups equally. In all four CD4+ subsets, TCRB CDR3 length was moderately but significantly shorter in type 1 diabetes patients. Because cDNA was sequenced instead of genomic DNA, activated cells with high expression could be over-represented, although the groups did not differ in activation or CD3 levels.

The source is a man younger than 30 in good health. The sequence links TRBV11-2 to TRBJ1-2, with no reliable assignment of the D segment. Material: naive CD4+ T cells from blood. The cell subset or site tag for this specimen amounts to: true naive CD4+ T cells. The DNA reads as follows: TGTGCCAGCAGCTTACTCTACTCTGGCTACACCTTC. Its translation reads: CASSLLYSGYTF. Supplemented by the reference TRBV11-2 and TRBJ1-2 proteins around the CDR3, the complete variable domain is EAGVAQSPRYKIIEKRQSVAFWCNPISGHATLYWYQQILGQGPKLLIQFQNNGVVDDSQLPKDRFSAERLKGVDSTLKIQPAKLEDSAVYLCASSLLYSGYTFGSGTRLTVV.